This T cell receptor beta chain was obtained from a study of T cells in Graves' hyperthyroidism and ophthalmopathy (dated by TCRdb to the late 2010s). With regard to the full study: A discovery cohort of approximately 100 patients, approximately 44 with Graves' ophthalmopathy and about 58 with stable Graves' hyperthyroidism, was used to find distinguishing TCR V-J signatures. An independent validation cohort of 18 to 20 hyperthyroidism patients and more than 15 patients who later progressed to ophthalmopathy tested prospective prediction of ophthalmopathy. The approximately 100 discovery patients were randomly divided into training and test sets at a 7:3 ratio. The study also compared thyroid tissue and blood T-cell repertoires from a handful of Graves' hyperthyroidism patients. Following sampling, methimazole starting at 30 mg daily was given to hyperthyroidism patients, and high-dose intravenous methylprednisolone was given to ophthalmopathy patients. The paper describes TCR Vbeta CDR3 sequencing of around 130 peripheral blood samples, made up of 43 ophthalmopathy patients, around 78 hyperthyroidism patients and roughly 17 progressor patients. Study-wide findings and limitations: In validation, the model predicted progression to ophthalmopathy a median of roughly six months before onset, with about 71% sensitivity and roughly 73% specificity. Ophthalmopathy was separated from stable hyperthyroidism by a 13 V-J signature model, with approximately 90% sensitivity and approximately 84% specificity obtained in cross-validation and 80%/75% obtained in testing. Sample size was not statistically predetermined, and blinding of investigators to group allocation was not performed. Most expanded thyroid clonotypes (frequency above 0.001) were also detected in blood, suggesting blood repertoires may reflect thyroid immune responses.

TCR beta CDR3 regions were amplified from RNA transcripts. The first round of RT-PCR for the TCR CDR3 was performed with the HTBI primer set and the Qiagen OneStep RT-PCR kit. A second multiplex PCR round built the libraries, followed by size selection and purification. Paired-end sequencing of the libraries was performed with 100 bp reads on an Illumina HiSeq2000. The authors' pipeline ran thus. Raw data were processed with SOAPnuke, discarding reads with adapters, uncalled bases, mean Phred below 15, or no exact constant-primer or identifier match. High-quality paired reads were merged with COPE v1.2.5, and unique nucleotide sequences were defined as clonotypes. Clonotypes were aligned to IMGT TRBV, TRBD and TRBJ reference segments using MiTCR v1.1. Analysis was restricted to V-J combinations with a frequency above 0.0001, which covered about 99% of repertoires. The TCS score was defined as F50 (clonal expansion) divided by E x V (chaos), with BLOSUM62-based TCRdist calculated between CDR3 peptides within each V-J. Welch's t-statistics and random forest reduced roughly 500 V-J features to fewer than 15, which were used in a naive Bayes classifier (R e1071). TCRdb trimmed the raw reads at Q25, called clones with MiXCR and kept productive beta chains. Rows merge per CDR3 protein into single entries with the most common DNA and genes. The V and J calls here are based on TCRdb, not the publication. The sample records about 560,000 distinct CDR3 sequences, around 42% of which are singletons. The top ten clonotypes cover roughly 8.2% of the sample.

This clonotype has at least ten counts. It lacks a known antigen. No much larger clone is present one base from it, and per-base qualities are unavailable. A patient counted as having stable Graves' hyperthyroidism if no progression to ophthalmopathy occurred over 18 months of follow-up. Hyperthyroidism patients were newly diagnosed, with disease duration under 2 months, and aged 18 to 65 years. Any patient with an uncontrolled infection, another autoimmune disease, pregnancy or lactation was excluded. Diagnoses were based on clinical symptoms, serum thyroxine and TRAb, thyroid ultrasound and orbital computed tomography. Total RNA was extracted using Trizol reagent, and RNA quality was assessed on an Agilent 2100 Bioanalyzer. The cysteine opens and the phenylalanine closes a CDR3 of 15 amino acids. Solely the CDR3 DNA is kept, with 45 bases framed from the first base. Germline trimming: 4 bases from V, 2 bases from J; junction bases outside gene matches: 5. CDR1 and CDR2 (SEHNR, FQNEAQ) derive from the germline V gene (reference sequence).

The sequence was obtained from a young woman with Graves' hyperthyroidism. Donor details come from another sample of the same person, matched by shared clones. Sequencing was carried out using peripheral blood or thyroid tissue (not recorded which). The chain couples TRBV7-9 to TRBJ2-7; 10 nucleotides in the junction match TRBD1. The CDR3 amino acid sequence is: CASSSPGQGTYEQYF. The nucleotides are TGTGCCAGCAGCTCCCCGGGACAGGGGACCTACGAGCAGTACTTC.